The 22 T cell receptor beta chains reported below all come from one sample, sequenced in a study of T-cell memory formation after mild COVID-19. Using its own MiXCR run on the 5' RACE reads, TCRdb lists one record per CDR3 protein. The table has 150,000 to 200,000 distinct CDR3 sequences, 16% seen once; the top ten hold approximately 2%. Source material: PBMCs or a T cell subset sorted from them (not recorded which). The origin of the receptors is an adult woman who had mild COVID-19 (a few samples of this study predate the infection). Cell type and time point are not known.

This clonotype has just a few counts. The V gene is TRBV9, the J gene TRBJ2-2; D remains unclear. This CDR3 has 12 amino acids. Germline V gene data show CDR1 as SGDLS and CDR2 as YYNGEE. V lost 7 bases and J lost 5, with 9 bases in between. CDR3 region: CASRGETGELFF. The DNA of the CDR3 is TGTGCCAGCCGTGGGGAAACCGGGGAGCTGTTTTTT.

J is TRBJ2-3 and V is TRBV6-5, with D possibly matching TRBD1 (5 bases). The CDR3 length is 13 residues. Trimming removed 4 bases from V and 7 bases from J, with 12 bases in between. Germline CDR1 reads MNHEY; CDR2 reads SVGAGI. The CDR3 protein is CASSLKGSNTQYF. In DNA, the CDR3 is TGTGCCAGCAGTTTAAAGGGGTCGAATACGCAGTATTTT.

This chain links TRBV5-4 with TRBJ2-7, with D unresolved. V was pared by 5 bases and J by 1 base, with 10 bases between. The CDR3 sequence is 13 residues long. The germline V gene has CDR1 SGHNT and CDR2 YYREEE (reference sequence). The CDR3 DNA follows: TGTGCCAGCAGGCAAAAGGAATCCTACGAGCAGTACTTC. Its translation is CASRQKESYEQYF.

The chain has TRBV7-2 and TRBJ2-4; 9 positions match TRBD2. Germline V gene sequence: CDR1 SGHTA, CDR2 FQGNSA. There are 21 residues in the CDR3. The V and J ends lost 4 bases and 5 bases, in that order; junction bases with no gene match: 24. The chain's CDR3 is CASSSPSGLAGPTVGENIQYF. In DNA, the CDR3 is TGTGCCAGCAGCTCACCATCTGGGCTAGCGGGGCCGACGGTAGGGGAAAACATTCAGTACTTC. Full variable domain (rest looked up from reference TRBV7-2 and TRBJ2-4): GAGVSQSPSNKVTEKGKDVELRCDPISGHTALYWYRQSLGQGLEFLIYFQGNSAPDKSGLPSDRFSAERTGGSVSTLTIQRTQQEDSAVYLCASSSPSGLAGPTVGENIQYFGAGTRLSVL.

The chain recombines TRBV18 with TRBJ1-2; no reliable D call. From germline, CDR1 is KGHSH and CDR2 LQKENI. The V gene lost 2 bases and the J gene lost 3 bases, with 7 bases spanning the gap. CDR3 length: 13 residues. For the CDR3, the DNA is TGTGCCAGCTCACCATTAGACGACTATGGCTACACCTTC. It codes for CASSPLDDYGYTF. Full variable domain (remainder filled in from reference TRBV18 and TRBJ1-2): NAGVMQNPRHLVRRRGQEARLRCSPMKGHSHVYWYRQLPEEGLKFMVYLQKENIIDESGMPKERFSAEFPKEGPSILRIQQVVRGDSAAYFCASSPLDDYGYTFGSGTRLTVV.

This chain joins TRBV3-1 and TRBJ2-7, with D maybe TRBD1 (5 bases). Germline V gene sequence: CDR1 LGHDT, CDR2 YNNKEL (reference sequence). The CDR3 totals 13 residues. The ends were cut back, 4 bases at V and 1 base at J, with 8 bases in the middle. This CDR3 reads CASSRRGSYEQYF. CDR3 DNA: TGTGCCAGCAGCCGTAGGGGTTCCTACGAGCAGTACTTC.

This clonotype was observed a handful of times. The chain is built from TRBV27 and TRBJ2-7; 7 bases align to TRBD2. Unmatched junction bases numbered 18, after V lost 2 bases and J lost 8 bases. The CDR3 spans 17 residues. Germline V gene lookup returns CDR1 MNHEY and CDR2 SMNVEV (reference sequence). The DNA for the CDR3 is TGTGCCAGCAGTTTAAGTGTAGGCCCTAGCGGAGATTCTAAGCAGTACTTC. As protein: CASSLSVGPSGDSKQYF.

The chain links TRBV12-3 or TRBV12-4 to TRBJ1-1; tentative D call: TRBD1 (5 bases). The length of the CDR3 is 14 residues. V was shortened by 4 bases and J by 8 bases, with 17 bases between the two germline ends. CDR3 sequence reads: CASSSRPQGSEAFF. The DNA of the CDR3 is TGTGCCAGCAGTTCGAGGCCCCAGGGTTCCGAAGCTTTCTTT.

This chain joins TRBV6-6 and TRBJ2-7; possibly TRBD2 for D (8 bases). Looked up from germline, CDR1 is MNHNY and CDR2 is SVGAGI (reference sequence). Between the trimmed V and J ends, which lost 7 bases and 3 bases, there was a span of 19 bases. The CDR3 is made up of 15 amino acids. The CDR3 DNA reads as TGTGCCAGCACCCTCACCGGGAGGGGGCTCTACGAGCAGTACTTC. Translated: CASTLTGRGLYEQYF.

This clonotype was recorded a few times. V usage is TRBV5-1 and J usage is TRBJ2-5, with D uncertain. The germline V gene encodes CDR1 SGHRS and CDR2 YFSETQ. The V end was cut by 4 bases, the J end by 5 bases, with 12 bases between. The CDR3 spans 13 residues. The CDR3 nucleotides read TGCGCCAGCAGCCCTCTCTCACGGGAGACCCAGTACTTC. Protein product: CASSPLSRETQYF.

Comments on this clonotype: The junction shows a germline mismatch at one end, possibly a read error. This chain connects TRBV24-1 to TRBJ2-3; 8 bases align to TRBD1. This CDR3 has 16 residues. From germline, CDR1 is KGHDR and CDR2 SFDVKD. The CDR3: CATSALTGVGADTQYF. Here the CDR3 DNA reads TGTGCCACCAGTGCTTTGACAGGGGTGGGCGCAGATACGCAGTATTTT.

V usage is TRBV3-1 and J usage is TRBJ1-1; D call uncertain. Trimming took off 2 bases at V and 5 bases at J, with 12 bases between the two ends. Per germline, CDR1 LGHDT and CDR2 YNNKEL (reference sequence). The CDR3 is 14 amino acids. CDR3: CASSQTHSRTEAFF. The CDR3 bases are TGTGCCAGCAGCCAAACGCACAGTAGGACTGAAGCTTTCTTT.

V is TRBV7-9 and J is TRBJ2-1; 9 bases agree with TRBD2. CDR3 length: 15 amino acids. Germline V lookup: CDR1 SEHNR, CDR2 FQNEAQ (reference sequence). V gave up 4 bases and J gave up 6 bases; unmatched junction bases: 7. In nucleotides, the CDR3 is TGTGCCAGCAGCTCCCTTCTGCGGGGGGGCAATGAGCAGTTCTTC. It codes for CASSSLLRGGNEQFF.

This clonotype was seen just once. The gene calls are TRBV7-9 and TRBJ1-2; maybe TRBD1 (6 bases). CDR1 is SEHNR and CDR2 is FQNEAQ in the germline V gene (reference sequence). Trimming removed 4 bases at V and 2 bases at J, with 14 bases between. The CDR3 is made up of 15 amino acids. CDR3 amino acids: CASSSGAVGNYGYTF. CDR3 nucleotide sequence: TGTGCCAGCAGCTCGGGGGCTGTGGGAAACTATGGCTACACCTTC.

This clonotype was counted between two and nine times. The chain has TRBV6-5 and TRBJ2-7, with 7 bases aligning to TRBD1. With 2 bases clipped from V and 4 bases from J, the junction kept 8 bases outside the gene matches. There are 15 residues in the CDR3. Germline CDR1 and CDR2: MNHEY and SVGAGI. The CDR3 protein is CASSYRSGRGYEQYF. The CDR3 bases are TGTGCCAGCAGTTACCGGAGCGGCAGGGGGTACGAGCAGTACTTC.

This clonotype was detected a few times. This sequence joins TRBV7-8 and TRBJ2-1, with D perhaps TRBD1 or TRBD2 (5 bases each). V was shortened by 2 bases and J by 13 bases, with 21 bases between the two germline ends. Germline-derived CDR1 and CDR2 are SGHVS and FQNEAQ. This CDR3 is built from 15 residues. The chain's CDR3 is CASSLTSGLLAPQFF. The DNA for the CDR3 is TGTGCCAGCAGCTTAACTTCGGGGCTGCTAGCTCCTCAGTTCTTC.

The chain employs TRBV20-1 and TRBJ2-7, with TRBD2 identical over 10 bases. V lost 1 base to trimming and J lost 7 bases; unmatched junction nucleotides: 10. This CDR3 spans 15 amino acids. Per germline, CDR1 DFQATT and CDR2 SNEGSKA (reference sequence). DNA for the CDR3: TGCAGTGCTAGAGTTCTCCTAGCGGGGGACCTAGAGCAGTACGTC. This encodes CSARVLLAGDLEQYV.

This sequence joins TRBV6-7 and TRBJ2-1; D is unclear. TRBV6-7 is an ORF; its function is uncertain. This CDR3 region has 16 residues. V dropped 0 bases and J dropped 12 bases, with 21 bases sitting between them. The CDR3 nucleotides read TGTGCCAGCAGTTACTCGAGTATCCCTACTGGAGAGGTGCAGTTCTTC. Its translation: CASSYSSIPTGEVQFF.

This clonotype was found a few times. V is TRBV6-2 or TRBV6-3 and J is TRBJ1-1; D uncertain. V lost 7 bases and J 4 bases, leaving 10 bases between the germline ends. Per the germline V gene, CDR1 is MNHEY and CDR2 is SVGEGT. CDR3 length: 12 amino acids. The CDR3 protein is CASTRKGTEAFF. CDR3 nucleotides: TGTGCCAGCACCCGGAAGGGCACTGAAGCTTTCTTT.

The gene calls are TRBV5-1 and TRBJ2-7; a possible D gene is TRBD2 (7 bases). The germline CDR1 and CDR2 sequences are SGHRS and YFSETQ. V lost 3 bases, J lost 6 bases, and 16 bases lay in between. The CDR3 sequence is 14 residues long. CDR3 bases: TGCGCCAGCAGCTCCTCCGGGGGGCAAGGCGAGCAGTACTTC. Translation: CASSSSGGQGEQYF.

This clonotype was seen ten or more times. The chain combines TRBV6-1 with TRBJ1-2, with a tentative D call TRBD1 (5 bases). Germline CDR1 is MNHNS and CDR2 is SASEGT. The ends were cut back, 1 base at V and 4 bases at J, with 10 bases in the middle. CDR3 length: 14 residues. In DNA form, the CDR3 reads TGTGCCAGCAGTGAAGAGGGGCCCCGCTATGGCTACACCTTC. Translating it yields CASSEEGPRYGYTF.

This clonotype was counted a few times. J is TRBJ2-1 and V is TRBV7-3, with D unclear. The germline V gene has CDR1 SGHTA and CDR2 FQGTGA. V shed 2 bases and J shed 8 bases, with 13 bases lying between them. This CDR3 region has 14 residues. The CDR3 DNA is TGTGCCAGCAGCTTATGGCCCTTTAACTATGAGCAGTTCTTC. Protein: CASSLWPFNYEQFF.